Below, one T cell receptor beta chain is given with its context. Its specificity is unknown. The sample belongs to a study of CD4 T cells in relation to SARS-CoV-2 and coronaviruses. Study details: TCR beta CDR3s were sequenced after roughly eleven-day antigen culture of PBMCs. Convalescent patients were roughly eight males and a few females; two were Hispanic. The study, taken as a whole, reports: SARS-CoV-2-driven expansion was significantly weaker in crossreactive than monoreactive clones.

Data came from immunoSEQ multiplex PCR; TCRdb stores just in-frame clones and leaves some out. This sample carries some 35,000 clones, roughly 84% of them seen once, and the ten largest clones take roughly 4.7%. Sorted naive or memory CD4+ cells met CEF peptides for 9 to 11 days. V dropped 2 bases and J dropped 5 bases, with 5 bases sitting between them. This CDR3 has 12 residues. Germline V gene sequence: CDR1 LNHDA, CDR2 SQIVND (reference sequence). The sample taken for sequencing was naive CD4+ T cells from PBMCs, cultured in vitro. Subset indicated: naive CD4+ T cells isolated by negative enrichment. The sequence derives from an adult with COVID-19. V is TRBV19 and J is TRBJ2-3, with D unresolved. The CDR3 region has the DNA TGTGCCAGTAGTATATCAGAAGATACGCAGTATTTT. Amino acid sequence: CASSISEDTQYF.